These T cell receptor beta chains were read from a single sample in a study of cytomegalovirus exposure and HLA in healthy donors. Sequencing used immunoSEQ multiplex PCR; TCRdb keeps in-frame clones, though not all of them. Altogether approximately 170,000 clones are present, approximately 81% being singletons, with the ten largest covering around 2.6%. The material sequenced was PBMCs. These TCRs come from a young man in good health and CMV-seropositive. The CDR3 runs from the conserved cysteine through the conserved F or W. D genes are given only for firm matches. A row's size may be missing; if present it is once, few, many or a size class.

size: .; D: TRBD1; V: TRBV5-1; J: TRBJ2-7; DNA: TGCGCCAGCAGCCCCCTGGACAGGGCCTACGAGCAGTACTTC; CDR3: CASSPLDRAYEQYF
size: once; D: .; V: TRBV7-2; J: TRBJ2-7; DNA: TGTGCCAGCAGCTTGGGGGCCTCGAGCTCCTACGAGCAGTACTTC; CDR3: CASSLGASSSYEQYF
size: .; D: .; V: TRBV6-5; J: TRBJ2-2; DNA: TGTGCCAGCAGTTACCGAACCTTTCAGGGGGAGCTGTTTTTT; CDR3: CASSYRTFQGELFF
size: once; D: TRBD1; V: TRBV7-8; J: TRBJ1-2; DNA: TGTGCCAGCAGCGACCAAGGGGGCATAGGCTATGGCTACACCTTC; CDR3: CASSDQGGIGYGYTF
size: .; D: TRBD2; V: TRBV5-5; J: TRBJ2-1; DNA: TGTGCCAGCAGCTTGGGACGACTAGCGGAGACCCACAATGAGCAGTTCTTC; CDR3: CASSLGRLAETHNEQFF
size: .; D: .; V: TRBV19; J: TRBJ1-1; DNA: TGTGCCAGTAGGGGCGTGGACACTGAAGCTTTCTTT; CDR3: CASRGVDTEAFF
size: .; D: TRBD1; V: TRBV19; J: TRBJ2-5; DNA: TGTGCCAGTAGTATTGAGACAGGGCGAGAGACCCAGTACTTC; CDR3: CASSIETGRETQYF
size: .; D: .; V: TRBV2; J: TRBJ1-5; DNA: TGTGCCAGCAGTGACGGGGGGCTCGGGCCCCAGCATTTT; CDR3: CASSDGGLGPQHF
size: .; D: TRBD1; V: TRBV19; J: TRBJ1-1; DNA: TGTGCCAGTACCGGTTCTGGGACAGGGAACACTGAAGCTTTCTTT; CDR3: CASTGSGTGNTEAFF
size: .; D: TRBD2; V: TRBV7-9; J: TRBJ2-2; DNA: TGTGCCAGCAGCTTAAAAACTAGCGGGAGGGCCACCGGGGAGCTGTTTTTT; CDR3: CASSLKTSGRATGELFF
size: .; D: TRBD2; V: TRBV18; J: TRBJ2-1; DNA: TGTGCCAGCTCATCGATAAGGTCTAGCGGGAGTGATGAGCAGTTCTTC; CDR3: CASSSIRSSGSDEQFF
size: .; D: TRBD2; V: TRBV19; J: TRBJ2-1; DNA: TGTGCCAGTAGTAGCGGGGAGGGCCCGTACAATGAGCAGTTCTTC; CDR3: CASSSGEGPYNEQFF
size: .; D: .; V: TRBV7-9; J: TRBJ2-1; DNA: TGTGCCAGCAGCCAGACTAGCTACAATGAGCAGTTCTTC; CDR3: CASSQTSYNEQFF
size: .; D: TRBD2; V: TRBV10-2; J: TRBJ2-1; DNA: TGCGCCAGCAGTGAGTCGACCGGGGGAGGGAGTGAGCAGTTCTTC; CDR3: CASSESTGGGSEQFF
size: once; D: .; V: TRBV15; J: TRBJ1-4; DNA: TGTGCCACCAGCTGGGCGACAGCGCCTAATGAAAAACTGTTTTTT; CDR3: CATSWATAPNEKLFF
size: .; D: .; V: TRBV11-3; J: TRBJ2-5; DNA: TGTGCCAGCAGCTTAATTCGGGGGAAAGAGACCCAGTACTTC; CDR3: CASSLIRGKETQYF
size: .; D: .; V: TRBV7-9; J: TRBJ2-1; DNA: TGTTCCAGCAGGGGGAGGGGGGATGAGCAGTTCTTC; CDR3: CSSRGRGDEQFF
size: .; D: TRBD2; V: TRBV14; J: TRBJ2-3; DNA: TGTGCCAGCAGCCAAGGTAGACTAGCGGGAGGGCCTTTCGCAGATACGCAGTATTTT; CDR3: CASSQGRLAGGPFADTQYF
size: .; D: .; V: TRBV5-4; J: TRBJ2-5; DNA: TGTGCCAGCAGCACTACAAATCAAGAGACCCAGTACTTC; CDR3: CASSTTNQETQYF
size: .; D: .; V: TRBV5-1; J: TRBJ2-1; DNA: TGCGCCAGCAGCTTGGCCCACTATTACCCCGATGAGCAGTTCTTC; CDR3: CASSLAHYYPDEQFF
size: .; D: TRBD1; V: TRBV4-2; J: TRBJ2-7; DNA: TGTGCCAGCAGCCAAGAGGGACAGGTAGAATACGAGCAGTACTTC; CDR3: CASSQEGQVEYEQYF
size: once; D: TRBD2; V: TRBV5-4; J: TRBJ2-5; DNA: TGTGCCAGCAGCTCATATGGGGACTATTCCACTCAAGAGACCCAGTACTTC; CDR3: CASSSYGDYSTQETQYF
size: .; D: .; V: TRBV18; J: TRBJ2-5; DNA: TGTGCCAGCTCACTGACAGTCCAAGAGACCCAGTACTTC; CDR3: CASSLTVQETQYF
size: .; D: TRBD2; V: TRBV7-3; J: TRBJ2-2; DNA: TGTGCCAGCAGCTTAATCGTAGGCGGGAGGTTCGGGGAGCTGTTTTTT; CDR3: CASSLIVGGRFGELFF
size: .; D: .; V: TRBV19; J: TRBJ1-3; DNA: TGTGCCAGTAGTATAAGAAGGGGTGGTAGTTCTGGAAACACCATATATTTT; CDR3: CASSIRRGGSSGNTIYF
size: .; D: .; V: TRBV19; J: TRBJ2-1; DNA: TGTGCCAGTAGGAGTGATGGCGACAGCTCCTACAATGAGCAGTTCTTC; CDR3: CASRSDGDSSYNEQFF
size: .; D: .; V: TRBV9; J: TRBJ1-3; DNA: TGTGCCAGCAGCGTAGCCTCGACAGCTGGAAACACCATATATTTT; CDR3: CASSVASTAGNTIYF
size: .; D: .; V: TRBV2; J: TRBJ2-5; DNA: TGTGCCAGCAGTGGGGGGGGCAGGGGGCAGGAGACCCAGTACTTC; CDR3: CASSGGGRGQETQYF
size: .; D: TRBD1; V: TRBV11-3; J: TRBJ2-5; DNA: TGTGCCAGCAGCTTAGATTACGGGGTCAGGGGGGAGACCCAGTACTTC; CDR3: CASSLDYGVRGETQYF
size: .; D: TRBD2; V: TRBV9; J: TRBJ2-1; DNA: TGTGCCAGCAGCGAAAGCGGGAGGGCAGATGAGCAGTTCTTC; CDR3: CASSESGRADEQFF
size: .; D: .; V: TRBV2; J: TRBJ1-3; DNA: TGTGCCAGCAGTGAAGCGACTCGGAGAAACACCATATATTTT; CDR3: CASSEATRRNTIYF